This TCR beta chain was identified in a study of Ad26.COV2.S vaccination and SARS-CoV-2 variants. Study-wide background: Administration of Ad26.COV2.S was intramuscular, either once or twice 56 days apart. Study results and limitations: It was vaccine recipients, not placebo recipients, who had the higher spike-specific TCR breadth. Comparability of non-spike TCR breadth was observed across vaccine and placebo recipients.

Assay used: immunoSEQ multiplex PCR; TCRdb lists only in-frame clones, some missing. The table shows about 680,000 clones, with 70% to 90% occurring only once. Sample treatment: about 20 received Ad26.COV2.S at low or high dose, single or two shots; several received placebo; per-sample allocation not given. Vaccine and placebo recipients were sampled on day 63 after the first injection. On this clone: Its antigen is still unknown.

The CDR3 length is 15 residues. CDR1 and CDR2 (germline): MNHEY, SVGAGI. The V segment lost 4 bases and the J segment 0 bases; nucleotides outside the gene matches: 6. The source is a person between 18 and 65 years old who received the Ad26.COV2.S COVID-19 vaccine or a placebo. The rearrangement links TRBV6-5 to TRBJ2-7; 7 bases line up with TRBD2. Material: peripheral blood, obtained in a trial of Ad26.COV2.S vaccine versus placebo. CDR3 sequence (DNA): TGTGCCAGCAGTTGGGGAGGGGTTAGCTCCTACGAGCAGTACTTC. Protein sequence: CASSWGGVSSYEQYF.